This TCR beta chain appears in the sequencing data of a study of blood T cell repertoires in COVID-19. Study details: Researchers got acute and convalescent COVID-19 samples from the United States, Italy and Spain. T cells, B-cell-depleted T cells, or PBMCs supplied cDNA or gDNA.

The sample holds one count of this clone. This CDR3 has 19 residues. Deletions cut 0 bases from V and 2 bases from J, with 23 bases between. Germline assignment: CDR1 SGHDT and CDR2 YYEEEE. In the authors' workflow: Estimated nucleated cell counts came from reference gene primer amplification. TCRdb's table, derived via immunoSEQ multiplex PCR, lists solely in-frame clones and lacks some. That table gives V, J and clone size, and the DNA gave D and trimming. In the table there are fewer than 250,000 clones, around 84% of which are singletons. The material sequenced was peripheral blood. The chain links TRBV5-6 to TRBJ2-5, with D possibly being TRBD2 (7 bases). The TCR was taken from a man over 45 with COVID-19, enrolled during active disease. The CDR3 DNA follows: TGTGCCAGCAGCTTGGAGGGGGACTACCGATCGGGCTTTCAAGAGACCCAGTACTTC. It is translated as CASSLEGDYRSGFQETQYF.